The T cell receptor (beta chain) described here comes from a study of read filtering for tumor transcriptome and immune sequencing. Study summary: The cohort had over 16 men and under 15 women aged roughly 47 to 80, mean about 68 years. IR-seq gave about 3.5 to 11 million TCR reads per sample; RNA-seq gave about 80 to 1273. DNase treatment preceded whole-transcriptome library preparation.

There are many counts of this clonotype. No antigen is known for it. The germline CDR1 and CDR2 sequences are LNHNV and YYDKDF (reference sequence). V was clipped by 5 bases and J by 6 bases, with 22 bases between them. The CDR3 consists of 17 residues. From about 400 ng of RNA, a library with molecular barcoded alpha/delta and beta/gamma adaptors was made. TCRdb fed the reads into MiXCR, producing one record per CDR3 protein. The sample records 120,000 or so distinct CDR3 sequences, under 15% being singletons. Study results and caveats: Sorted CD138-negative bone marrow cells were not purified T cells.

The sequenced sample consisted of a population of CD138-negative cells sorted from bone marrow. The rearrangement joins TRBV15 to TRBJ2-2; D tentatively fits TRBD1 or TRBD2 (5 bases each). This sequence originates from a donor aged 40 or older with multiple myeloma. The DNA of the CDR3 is TGTGCCACCAGCGGCCGTCCGGGACCGCTCATCGCCGGGGAGCTGTTTTTT. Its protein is CATSGRPGPLIAGELFF.